Listed below are T cell receptor beta chains from one sample, sequenced in a study of blood T cell repertoires in COVID-19. Sequenced by immunoSEQ multiplex PCR; TCRdb stores in-frame clones only, minus some. The sample contains some 240,000 clones, approximately 85% of which appear only once. Specimen: peripheral blood. These receptors were obtained from a woman aged 70-85 years with COVID-19, enrolled during active disease. The CDR3 runs from the conserved cysteine through the conserved F or W. Fields, in order: CDR3 length, V gene, J gene, D gene, clone size, CDR3 DNA, CDR3 protein. A D gene is named only where the DNA matches it firmly. Size values are once, few and many counts, or a class for expanded clones, and some rows have none.

18	TRBV12-2	TRBJ2-1	.	.	TGTGCAAGTCGCTTAGACGGAGTGGTACGGCGGATATACAATGAGCAGTTCTTC	CASRLDGVVRRIYNEQFF
14	TRBV6-2/TRBV6-3	TRBJ2-5	TRBD1	.	TGTGCCAGCAGTTACCTTGACAGGGTCGGGACCCAGTACTTC	CASSYLDRVGTQYF
15	TRBV6-5	TRBJ1-5	.	.	TGTGCCAGCAGTTGGGACACGACGGGCAATCAGCCCCAGCATTTT	CASSWDTTGNQPQHF
16	TRBV7-2	TRBJ2-3	TRBD2	few	TGTGCCAGCAGCTTAGTAGCGGGGGAACTTACAGATACGCAGTATTTT	CASSLVAGELTDTQYF
15	TRBV6-5	TRBJ1-1	.	.	TGTGCCAGCAGTTACTTCCACTCAAGTTACACTGAAGCTTTCTTT	CASSYFHSSYTEAFF
12	TRBV28	TRBJ2-5	.	.	TGTGCCAGCAGCCCACCCCAGCGAACCCAGTACTTC	CASSPPQRTQYF
15	TRBV5-1	TRBJ2-2	.	.	TGCGCCAGCAGCTTGGGCGGGGTGAACACCGGGGAGCTGTTTTTT	CASSLGGVNTGELFF
15	TRBV11-2	TRBJ2-1	TRBD2	.	TGTGCCAGCAGCACCTCGGGAGGGAGATACAATGAGCAGTTCTTC	CASSTSGGRYNEQFF
16	TRBV11-2	TRBJ1-3	TRBD1	.	TGTGCCAGCAGCACAAGGACAGGACGCTCTGGAAACACCATATATTTT	CASSTRTGRSGNTIYF
12	TRBV29-1	TRBJ2-7	.	once	TGCAGCGTTGGGGAAGGGGGCTACGAGCAGTACTTC	CSVGEGGYEQYF
14	TRBV7-2	TRBJ2-2	TRBD2	.	TGTGCCAGCAGCCATAGCGGGAGGGCCGGGGAGCTGTTTTTT	CASSHSGRAGELFF
12	TRBV5-8	TRBJ1-2	.	few	TGTGCCAGCAGCCCTCGTGGGCCTGGCTACACCTTC	CASSPRGPGYTF
15	TRBV5-1	TRBJ2-7	TRBD2	.	TGCGCCAGCAGCCCCGTAGCGGGAGGGACCTACGAGCAGTACTTC	CASSPVAGGTYEQYF
15	TRBV28	TRBJ1-2	.	.	TGTGCCAGCAGTCTGGACACCCAGCCTAACTATGGCTACACCTTC	CASSLDTQPNYGYTF
14	TRBV9	TRBJ1-5	TRBD1	.	TGTGCCAGCAGCTCAAGACAGGGGGTTGGGCCCCAGCATTTT	CASSSRQGVGPQHF
17	TRBV19	TRBJ1-5	.	.	TGTGCCAGTAGTATAGTTGCCGGGGGGGCATACAATCAGCCCCAGCATTTT	CASSIVAGGAYNQPQHF
15	TRBV24-1	TRBJ1-4	.	few	TGTGCCACCAGTGACCCCCAGGGGAAGCATGAAAAACTGTTTTTT	CATSDPQGKHEKLFF
14	TRBV6-5	TRBJ1-1	.	.	TGTGCCAGCACCTCCGGACAGAAGAACACTGAAGCTTTCTTT	CASTSGQKNTEAFF
18	TRBV19	TRBJ1-4	TRBD1	.	TGTGCCAGTATGAAGGAGGGGGCGTCAATAAATACTAATGAAAAACTGTTTTTT	CASMKEGASINTNEKLFF
14	TRBV7-2	TRBJ2-1	.	.	TGTGCCAGCAGCTTAGCTCCCGAGCTCAATGAGCAGTTCTTC	CASSLAPELNEQFF
16	TRBV5-1	TRBJ1-1	TRBD1	.	TGCGCCAGCAGCTTTCGACAGGGGGCGATGAACACTGAAGCTTTCTTT	CASSFRQGAMNTEAFF
13	TRBV28	TRBJ1-1	.	.	TGTGCCACCAGAAACTTTGCAAACACTGAAGCTTTCTTT	CATRNFANTEAFF
13	TRBV5-8	TRBJ1-1	.	once	TGTGCCAGCATCCGCAGGCGGAACACTGAAGCTTTCTTT	CASIRRRNTEAFF
17	TRBV10-1	TRBJ1-2	.	.	TGCGCCAGCAGTCCACTCCACGGCGGACTCCCTAACTATGGCTACACCTTC	CASSPLHGGLPNYGYTF
15	TRBV4-2	TRBJ1-3	.	few	TGTGCCAGCAGCCAAGACAGGGCGACTGGAAACACCATATATTTT	CASSQDRATGNTIYF
14	TRBV29-1	TRBJ2-7	TRBD2	.	TGCAGCGTGGTTAGCGGGAGGAGCTCCTACGAGCAGTACTTC	CSVVSGRSSYEQYF
12	TRBV5-5	TRBJ1-1	.	.	TGTGCCAGCAGTCTTGAGGTCGGCCCACTGCTCTTT	CASSLEVGPLLF
14	TRBV6-6	TRBJ1-2	.	.	TGTGCCACATTCGAGGGAAACGTCGACTATGGCTACACCTTC	CATFEGNVDYGYTF
11	TRBV27	TRBJ2-3	.	.	TGTGCCAGCAGTTTAGGGGCCCTACAGTATTTT	CASSLGALQYF
12	TRBV29-1	TRBJ1-2	TRBD1	.	TGCAGCGTTGCAGGGGGGCGCGGTGGCTACACCTTC	CSVAGGRGGYTF
15	TRBV9	TRBJ2-7	TRBD2	.	TGTGCCAGCAGCGTAGGCGCGGGGACTAGGAGTGAGCAGTACTTC	CASSVGAGTRSEQYF
13	TRBV28	TRBJ2-7	.	.	TGTGCCAGCAGTCTTCGATGGCGGGGCGAGCAGTACTTC	CASSLRWRGEQYF
14	TRBV10-2	TRBJ1-1	.	once	TGCGCCAGCAGTAAGTCTTCGGGGTGGGCTGAAGCTTTCTTT	CASSKSSGWAEAFF
13	TRBV18	TRBJ2-7	TRBD2	few	TGTGCCAGCACCGACACTAGCGCTTACGAGCAGTACTTC	CASTDTSAYEQYF
13	TRBV6-6	TRBJ1-5	.	.	TGTGCCAGCAGGCTAGATAGCAATCAGCCCCAGCATTTT	CASRLDSNQPQHF
16	TRBV28	TRBJ2-7	.	few	TGTGCCAGCAGTTTCCGGCGGGGAACTTACCTTTACGAGCAGTACTTC	CASSFRRGTYLYEQYF
16	TRBV24-1	TRBJ1-2	.	.	TGTGCCACCAGTGATTCAGGACACCTACCCTTCTATGGCTACACCTTC	CATSDSGHLPFYGYTF
17	TRBV19	TRBJ1-4	.	few	TGTGCCAGTAGGGATCCACAGGGCCAAGCAACTAATGAAAAACTGTTTTTT	CASRDPQGQATNEKLFF
15	TRBV24-1	TRBJ2-3	.	once	TGTGCCACCAGTGGGGGGACGGGGGACACAGATACGCAGTATTTT	CATSGGTGDTDTQYF
17	TRBV3-1/TRBV3-2	TRBJ2-7	TRBD2	.	TGTGCCAGCAGCCAAGCACTAGCGGGAGGGAGGTCCTACGAGCAGTACTTC	CASSQALAGGRSYEQYF
15	TRBV7-2	TRBJ2-2	.	.	TGTGCCAGCAGCTTAGGAGGCCAGGGTGCCGGGGAGCTGTTTTTT	CASSLGGQGAGELFF
15	TRBV5-1	TRBJ2-3	TRBD2	.	TGCGCCAGCAGGGGGCTCGGGACTAGCGGAGATACGCAGTATTTT	CASRGLGTSGDTQYF
15	TRBV7-2	TRBJ2-2	TRBD1	once	TGTGCCAGCAGGAGACAGGGGGCGAACACCGGGGAGCTGTTTTTT	CASRRQGANTGELFF
15	TRBV18	TRBJ1-2	TRBD1	once	TGTGCCAGCTCACCCGGGACAGGTGAATACTATGGCTACACCTTC	CASSPGTGEYYGYTF
14	TRBV7-6	TRBJ2-1	.	once	TGTGCCAGCTCCCCGGGCGGGACCTACAATGAGCAGTTCTTC	CASSPGGTYNEQFF
15	TRBV15	TRBJ2-5	TRBD1	.	TGTGCCACCAGCGTAAGACAGGGGGCAAGGGAGACCCAGTACTTC	CATSVRQGARETQYF
15	TRBV19	TRBJ2-1	.	.	TGTGCCAGTAGTCAGGGAAGGAGCTCCTACAATGAGCAGTTCTTC	CASSQGRSSYNEQFF
15	TRBV5-6	TRBJ1-4	.	few	TGTGCCAGCAGCCGGGTCCGGGACCAGGGGGAAAAACTGTTTTTT	CASSRVRDQGEKLFF
17	TRBV4-1	TRBJ2-1	TRBD2	once	TGCGCCAGCAGCCAAGACCCGACTAGCGGGAGATGGAATGAGCAGTTCTTC	CASSQDPTSGRWNEQFF
16	TRBV5-5	TRBJ2-3	TRBD2	.	TGTGCCAGCAGTTTTCGGGGACTAGCGGCCACAGATACGCAGTATTTT	CASSFRGLAATDTQYF
15	TRBV6-5	TRBJ1-1	TRBD1	.	TGTGCCAGCAGTTACTCAGGGACAGCTAACACTGAAGCTTTCTTT	CASSYSGTANTEAFF